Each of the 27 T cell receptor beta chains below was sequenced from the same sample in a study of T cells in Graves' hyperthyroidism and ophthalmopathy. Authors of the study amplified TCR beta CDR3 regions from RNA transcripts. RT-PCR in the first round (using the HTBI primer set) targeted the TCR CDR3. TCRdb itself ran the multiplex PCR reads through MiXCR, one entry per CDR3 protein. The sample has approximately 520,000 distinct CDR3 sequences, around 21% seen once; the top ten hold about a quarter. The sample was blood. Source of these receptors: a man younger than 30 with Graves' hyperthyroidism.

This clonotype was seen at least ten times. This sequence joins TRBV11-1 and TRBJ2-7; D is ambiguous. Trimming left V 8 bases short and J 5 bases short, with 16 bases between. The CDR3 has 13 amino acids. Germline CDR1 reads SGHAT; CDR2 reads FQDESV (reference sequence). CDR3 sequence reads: CASHTPPGNEQYF. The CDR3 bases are TGTGCCAGCCACACCCCCCCAGGTAACGAGCAGTACTTC.

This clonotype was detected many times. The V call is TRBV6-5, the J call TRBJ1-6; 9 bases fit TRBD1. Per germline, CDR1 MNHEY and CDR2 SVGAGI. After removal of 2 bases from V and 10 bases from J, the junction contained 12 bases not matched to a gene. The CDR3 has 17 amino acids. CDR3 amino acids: CASSYGQGRESRSPLHF. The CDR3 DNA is TGTGCCAGCAGTTACGGACAGGGGAGGGAATCACGGTCACCCCTCCACTTT.

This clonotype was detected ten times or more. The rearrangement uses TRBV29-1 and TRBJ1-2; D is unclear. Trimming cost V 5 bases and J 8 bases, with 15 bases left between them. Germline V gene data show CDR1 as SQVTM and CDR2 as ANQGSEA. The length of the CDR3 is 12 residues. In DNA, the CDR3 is TGCAGCGTTTATATCGGACCGCGCGGCTACACCTTC. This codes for CSVYIGPRGYTF.

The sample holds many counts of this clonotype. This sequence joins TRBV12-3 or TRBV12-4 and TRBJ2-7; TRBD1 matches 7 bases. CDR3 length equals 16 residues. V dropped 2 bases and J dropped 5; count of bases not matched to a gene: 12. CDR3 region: CASSLQMTGSQNEQYF. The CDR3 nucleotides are TGTGCCAGCAGTTTACAGATGACAGGGAGTCAGAACGAGCAGTACTTC.

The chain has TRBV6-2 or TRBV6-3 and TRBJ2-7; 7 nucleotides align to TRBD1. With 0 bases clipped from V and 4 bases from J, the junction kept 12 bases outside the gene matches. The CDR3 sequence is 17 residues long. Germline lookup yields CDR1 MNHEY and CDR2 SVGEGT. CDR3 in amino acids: CASSYSNFGGQIYEQYF. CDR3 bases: TGTGCCAGCAGTTACTCGAATTTTGGGGGACAGATATACGAGCAGTACTTC.

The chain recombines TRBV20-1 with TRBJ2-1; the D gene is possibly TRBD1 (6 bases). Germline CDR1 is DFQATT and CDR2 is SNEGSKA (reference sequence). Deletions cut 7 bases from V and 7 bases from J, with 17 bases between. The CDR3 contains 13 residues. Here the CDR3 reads CSGARDKRNEQFF. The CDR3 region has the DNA TGCAGTGGTGCCCGGGACAAAAGGAATGAGCAGTTCTTC.

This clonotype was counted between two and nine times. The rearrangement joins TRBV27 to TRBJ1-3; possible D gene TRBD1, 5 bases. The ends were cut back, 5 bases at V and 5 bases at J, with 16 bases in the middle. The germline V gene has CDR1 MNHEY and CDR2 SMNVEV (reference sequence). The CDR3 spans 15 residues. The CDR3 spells CASSTFRDGRNTIYF. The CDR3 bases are TGTGCCAGCAGTACATTCCGGGACGGCCGAAACACCATATATTTT.

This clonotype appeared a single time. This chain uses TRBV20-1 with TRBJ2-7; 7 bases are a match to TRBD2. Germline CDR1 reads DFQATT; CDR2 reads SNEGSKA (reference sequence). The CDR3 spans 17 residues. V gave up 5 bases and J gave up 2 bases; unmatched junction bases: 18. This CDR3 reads CSAYPTRRGRGTYEQYF. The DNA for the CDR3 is TGCAGTGCTTACCCAACTCGGCGCGGGAGAGGGACCTACGAGCAGTACTTC.

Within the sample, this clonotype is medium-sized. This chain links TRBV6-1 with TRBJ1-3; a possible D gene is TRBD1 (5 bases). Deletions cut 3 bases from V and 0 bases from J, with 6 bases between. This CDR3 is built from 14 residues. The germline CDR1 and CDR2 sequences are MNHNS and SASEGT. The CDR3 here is CASSDGASGNTIYF. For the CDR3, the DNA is TGTGCCAGCAGTGACGGGGCCTCTGGAAACACCATATATTTT.

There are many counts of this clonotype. The CDR3 bases are TGCAGTGCCACCACAGGGACCGGGGAGACCCAGTACTTC. Translating gives CSATTGTGETQYF. The V gene is TRBV20-1, the J gene TRBJ2-5, with D possibly matching TRBD1 (6 bases). Trimming shortened V by 6 bases and J by 5 bases, and 16 bases separated the two germline ends. The CDR3 is 13 amino acids. Germline V gives CDR1 DFQATT, CDR2 SNEGSKA (reference sequence).

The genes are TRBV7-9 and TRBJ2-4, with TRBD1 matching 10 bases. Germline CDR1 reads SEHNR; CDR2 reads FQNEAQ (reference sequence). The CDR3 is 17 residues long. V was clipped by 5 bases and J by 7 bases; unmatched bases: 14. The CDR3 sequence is CASSPRGVGQGGNIQYF. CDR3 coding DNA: TGTGCCAGCAGCCCTCGGGGGGTCGGACAGGGGGGCAACATTCAGTACTTC. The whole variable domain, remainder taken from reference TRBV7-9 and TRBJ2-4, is DTGVSQNPRHKITKRGQNVTFRCDPISEHNRLYWYRQTLGQGPEFLTYFQNEAQLEKSRLLSDRFSAERPKGSFSTLEIQRTEQGDSAMYLCASSPRGVGQGGNIQYFGAGTRLSVL.

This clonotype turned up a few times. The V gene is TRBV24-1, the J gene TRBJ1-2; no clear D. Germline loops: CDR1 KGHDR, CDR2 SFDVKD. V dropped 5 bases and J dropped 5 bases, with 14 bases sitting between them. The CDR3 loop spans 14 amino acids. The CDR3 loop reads CATSGRSPEYGYTF. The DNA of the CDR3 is TGTGCCACCAGTGGGAGGTCCCCAGAGTATGGCTACACCTTC.

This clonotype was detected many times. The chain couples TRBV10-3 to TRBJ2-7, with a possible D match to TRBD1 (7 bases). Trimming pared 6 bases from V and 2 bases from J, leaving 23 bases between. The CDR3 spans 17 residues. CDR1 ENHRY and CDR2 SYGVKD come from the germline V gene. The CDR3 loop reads CAISLLGQERRAYEQYF. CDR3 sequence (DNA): TGTGCCATCAGCCTACTAGGACAGGAAAGGAGGGCCTACGAGCAGTACTTC.

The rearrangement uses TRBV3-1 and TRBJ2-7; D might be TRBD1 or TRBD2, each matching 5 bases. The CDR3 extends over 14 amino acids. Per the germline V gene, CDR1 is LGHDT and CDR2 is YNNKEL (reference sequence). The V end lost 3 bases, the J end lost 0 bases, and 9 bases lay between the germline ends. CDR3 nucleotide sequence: TGTGCCAGCAGCCAGGGGGTATACTCCTACGAGCAGTACTTC. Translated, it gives CASSQGVYSYEQYF.

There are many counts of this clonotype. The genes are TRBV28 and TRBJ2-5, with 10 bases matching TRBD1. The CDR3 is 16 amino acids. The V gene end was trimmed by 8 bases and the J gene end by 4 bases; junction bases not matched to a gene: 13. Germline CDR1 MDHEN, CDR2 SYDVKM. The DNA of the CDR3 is TGTGCCAGCCTGCCTGTGGGCTGGGACAGGGGAGAGACCCAGTACTTC. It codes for CASLPVGWDRGETQYF. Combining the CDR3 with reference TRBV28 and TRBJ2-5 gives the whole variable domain DVKVTQSSRYLVKRTGEKVFLECVQDMDHENMFWYRQDPGLGLRLIYFSYDVKMKEKGDIPEGYSVSREKKERFSLILESASTNQTSMYLCASLPVGWDRGETQYFGPGTRLLVL.

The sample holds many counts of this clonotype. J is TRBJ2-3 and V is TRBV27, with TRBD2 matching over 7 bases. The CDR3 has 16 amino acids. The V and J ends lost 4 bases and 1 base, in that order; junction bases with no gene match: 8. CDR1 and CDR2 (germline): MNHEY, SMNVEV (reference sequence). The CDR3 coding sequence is TGTGCCAGCAGTTCTGGCGGGGACTACCGCACAGATACGCAGTATTTT. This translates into CASSSGGDYRTDTQYF.

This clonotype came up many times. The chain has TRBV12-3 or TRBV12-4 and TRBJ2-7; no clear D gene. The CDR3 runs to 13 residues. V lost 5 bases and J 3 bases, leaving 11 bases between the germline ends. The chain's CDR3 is CASSARPGYEQYF. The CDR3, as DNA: TGTGCCAGCAGTGCCCGTCCAGGCTACGAGCAGTACTTC.

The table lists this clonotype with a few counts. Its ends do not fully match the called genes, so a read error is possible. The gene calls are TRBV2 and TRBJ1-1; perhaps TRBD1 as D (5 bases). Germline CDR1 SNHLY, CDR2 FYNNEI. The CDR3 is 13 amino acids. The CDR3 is CASSEQGGTEASF. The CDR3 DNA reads TGTGCCAGCAGTGAACAGGGTGGCACTGAAGCTTCCTTT.

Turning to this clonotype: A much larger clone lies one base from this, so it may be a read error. CDR3 loop: CASSYSPKTLTEACF. The DNA for the CDR3 is TGTGCCAGCAGTTACTCGCCCAAAACCTTGACTGAAGCTTGCTTT. The chain carries TRBV6-5 and TRBJ1-1; D is uncertain. Germline assignment: CDR1 MNHEY and CDR2 SVGAGI. The CDR3 runs 15 residues.

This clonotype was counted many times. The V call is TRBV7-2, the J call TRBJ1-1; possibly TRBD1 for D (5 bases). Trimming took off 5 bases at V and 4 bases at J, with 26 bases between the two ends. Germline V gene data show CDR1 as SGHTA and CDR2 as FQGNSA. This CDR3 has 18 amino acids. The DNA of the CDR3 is TGTGCCAGCAGCCTTAGACGTACGACGGGTGGAGGGGCCACTGAAGCTTTCTTT. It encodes CASSLRRTTGGGATEAFF. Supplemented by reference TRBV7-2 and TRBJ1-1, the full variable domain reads GAGVSQSPSNKVTEKGKDVELRCDPISGHTALYWYRQSLGQGLEFLIYFQGNSAPDKSGLPSDRFSAERTGGSVSTLTIQRTQQEDSAVYLCASSLRRTTGGGATEAFFGQGTRLTVV.

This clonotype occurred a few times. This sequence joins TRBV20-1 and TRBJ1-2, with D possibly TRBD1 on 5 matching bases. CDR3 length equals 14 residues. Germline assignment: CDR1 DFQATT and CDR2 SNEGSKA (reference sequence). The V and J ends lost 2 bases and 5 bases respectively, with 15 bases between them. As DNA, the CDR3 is TGCAGTGCTAGACAACCCCGGGAGGGGTATGGCTACACCTTC. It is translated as CSARQPREGYGYTF.

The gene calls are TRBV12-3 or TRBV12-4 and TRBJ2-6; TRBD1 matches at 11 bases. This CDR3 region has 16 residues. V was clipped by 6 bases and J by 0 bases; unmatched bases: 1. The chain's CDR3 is CASSGTGGSGANVLTF. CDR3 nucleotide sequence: TGTGCCAGCAGCGGGACAGGGGGCTCTGGGGCCAACGTCCTGACTTTC.

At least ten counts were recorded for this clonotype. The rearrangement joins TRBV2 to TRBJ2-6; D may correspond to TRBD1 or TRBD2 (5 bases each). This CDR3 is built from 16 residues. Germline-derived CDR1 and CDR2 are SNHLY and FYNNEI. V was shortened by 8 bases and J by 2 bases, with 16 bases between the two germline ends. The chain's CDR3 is CASLRDRVTGANVLTF. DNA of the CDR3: TGTGCCAGCTTGAGGGACCGGGTGACTGGGGCCAACGTCCTGACTTTC.

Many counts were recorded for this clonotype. The CDR3 DNA reads TGTGCCAGTAATTTGACAGGGCCCAAGGACTACCTATCCTACGAGCAGTACTTC. Its translation is CASNLTGPKDYLSYEQYF. The chain carries TRBV19 and TRBJ2-7; D perhaps matches TRBD1 (7 bases). The germline V and J ends were trimmed by 7 bases and 1 base, with 26 bases remaining between them. CDR1 LNHDA and CDR2 SQIVND come from the germline V gene (reference sequence). CDR3 length: 18 amino acids. The full variable domain, its missing parts supplied by reference TRBV19 and TRBJ2-7, is DGGITQSPKYLFRKEGQNVTLSCEQNLNHDAMYWYRQDPGQGLRLIYYSQIVNDFQKGDIAEGYSVSREKKESFPLTVTSAQKNPTAFYLCASNLTGPKDYLSYEQYFGPGTRLTVT.

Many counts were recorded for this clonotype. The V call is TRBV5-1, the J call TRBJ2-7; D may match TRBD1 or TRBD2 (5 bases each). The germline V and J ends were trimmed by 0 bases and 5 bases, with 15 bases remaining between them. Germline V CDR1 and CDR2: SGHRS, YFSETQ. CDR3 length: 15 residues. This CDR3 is CASSLAGGDVDEQYF. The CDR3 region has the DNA TGCGCCAGCAGCTTGGCCGGTGGGGACGTCGACGAGCAGTACTTC.

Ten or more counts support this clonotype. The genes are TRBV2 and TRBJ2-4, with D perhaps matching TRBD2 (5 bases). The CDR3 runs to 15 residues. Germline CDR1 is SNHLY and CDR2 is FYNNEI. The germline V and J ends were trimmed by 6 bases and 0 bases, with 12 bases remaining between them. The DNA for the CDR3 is TGTGCCAGCAGCAGCGGATCCTTAGCCAAAAACATTCAGTACTTC. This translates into CASSSGSLAKNIQYF.

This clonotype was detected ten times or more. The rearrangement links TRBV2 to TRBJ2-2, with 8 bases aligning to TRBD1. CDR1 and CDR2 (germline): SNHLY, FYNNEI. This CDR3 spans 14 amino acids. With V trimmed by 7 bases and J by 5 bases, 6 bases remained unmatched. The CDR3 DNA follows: TGTGCCAGCACCCTGACAGGGGTTACCGGGGAGCTGTTTTTT. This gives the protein CASTLTGVTGELFF.